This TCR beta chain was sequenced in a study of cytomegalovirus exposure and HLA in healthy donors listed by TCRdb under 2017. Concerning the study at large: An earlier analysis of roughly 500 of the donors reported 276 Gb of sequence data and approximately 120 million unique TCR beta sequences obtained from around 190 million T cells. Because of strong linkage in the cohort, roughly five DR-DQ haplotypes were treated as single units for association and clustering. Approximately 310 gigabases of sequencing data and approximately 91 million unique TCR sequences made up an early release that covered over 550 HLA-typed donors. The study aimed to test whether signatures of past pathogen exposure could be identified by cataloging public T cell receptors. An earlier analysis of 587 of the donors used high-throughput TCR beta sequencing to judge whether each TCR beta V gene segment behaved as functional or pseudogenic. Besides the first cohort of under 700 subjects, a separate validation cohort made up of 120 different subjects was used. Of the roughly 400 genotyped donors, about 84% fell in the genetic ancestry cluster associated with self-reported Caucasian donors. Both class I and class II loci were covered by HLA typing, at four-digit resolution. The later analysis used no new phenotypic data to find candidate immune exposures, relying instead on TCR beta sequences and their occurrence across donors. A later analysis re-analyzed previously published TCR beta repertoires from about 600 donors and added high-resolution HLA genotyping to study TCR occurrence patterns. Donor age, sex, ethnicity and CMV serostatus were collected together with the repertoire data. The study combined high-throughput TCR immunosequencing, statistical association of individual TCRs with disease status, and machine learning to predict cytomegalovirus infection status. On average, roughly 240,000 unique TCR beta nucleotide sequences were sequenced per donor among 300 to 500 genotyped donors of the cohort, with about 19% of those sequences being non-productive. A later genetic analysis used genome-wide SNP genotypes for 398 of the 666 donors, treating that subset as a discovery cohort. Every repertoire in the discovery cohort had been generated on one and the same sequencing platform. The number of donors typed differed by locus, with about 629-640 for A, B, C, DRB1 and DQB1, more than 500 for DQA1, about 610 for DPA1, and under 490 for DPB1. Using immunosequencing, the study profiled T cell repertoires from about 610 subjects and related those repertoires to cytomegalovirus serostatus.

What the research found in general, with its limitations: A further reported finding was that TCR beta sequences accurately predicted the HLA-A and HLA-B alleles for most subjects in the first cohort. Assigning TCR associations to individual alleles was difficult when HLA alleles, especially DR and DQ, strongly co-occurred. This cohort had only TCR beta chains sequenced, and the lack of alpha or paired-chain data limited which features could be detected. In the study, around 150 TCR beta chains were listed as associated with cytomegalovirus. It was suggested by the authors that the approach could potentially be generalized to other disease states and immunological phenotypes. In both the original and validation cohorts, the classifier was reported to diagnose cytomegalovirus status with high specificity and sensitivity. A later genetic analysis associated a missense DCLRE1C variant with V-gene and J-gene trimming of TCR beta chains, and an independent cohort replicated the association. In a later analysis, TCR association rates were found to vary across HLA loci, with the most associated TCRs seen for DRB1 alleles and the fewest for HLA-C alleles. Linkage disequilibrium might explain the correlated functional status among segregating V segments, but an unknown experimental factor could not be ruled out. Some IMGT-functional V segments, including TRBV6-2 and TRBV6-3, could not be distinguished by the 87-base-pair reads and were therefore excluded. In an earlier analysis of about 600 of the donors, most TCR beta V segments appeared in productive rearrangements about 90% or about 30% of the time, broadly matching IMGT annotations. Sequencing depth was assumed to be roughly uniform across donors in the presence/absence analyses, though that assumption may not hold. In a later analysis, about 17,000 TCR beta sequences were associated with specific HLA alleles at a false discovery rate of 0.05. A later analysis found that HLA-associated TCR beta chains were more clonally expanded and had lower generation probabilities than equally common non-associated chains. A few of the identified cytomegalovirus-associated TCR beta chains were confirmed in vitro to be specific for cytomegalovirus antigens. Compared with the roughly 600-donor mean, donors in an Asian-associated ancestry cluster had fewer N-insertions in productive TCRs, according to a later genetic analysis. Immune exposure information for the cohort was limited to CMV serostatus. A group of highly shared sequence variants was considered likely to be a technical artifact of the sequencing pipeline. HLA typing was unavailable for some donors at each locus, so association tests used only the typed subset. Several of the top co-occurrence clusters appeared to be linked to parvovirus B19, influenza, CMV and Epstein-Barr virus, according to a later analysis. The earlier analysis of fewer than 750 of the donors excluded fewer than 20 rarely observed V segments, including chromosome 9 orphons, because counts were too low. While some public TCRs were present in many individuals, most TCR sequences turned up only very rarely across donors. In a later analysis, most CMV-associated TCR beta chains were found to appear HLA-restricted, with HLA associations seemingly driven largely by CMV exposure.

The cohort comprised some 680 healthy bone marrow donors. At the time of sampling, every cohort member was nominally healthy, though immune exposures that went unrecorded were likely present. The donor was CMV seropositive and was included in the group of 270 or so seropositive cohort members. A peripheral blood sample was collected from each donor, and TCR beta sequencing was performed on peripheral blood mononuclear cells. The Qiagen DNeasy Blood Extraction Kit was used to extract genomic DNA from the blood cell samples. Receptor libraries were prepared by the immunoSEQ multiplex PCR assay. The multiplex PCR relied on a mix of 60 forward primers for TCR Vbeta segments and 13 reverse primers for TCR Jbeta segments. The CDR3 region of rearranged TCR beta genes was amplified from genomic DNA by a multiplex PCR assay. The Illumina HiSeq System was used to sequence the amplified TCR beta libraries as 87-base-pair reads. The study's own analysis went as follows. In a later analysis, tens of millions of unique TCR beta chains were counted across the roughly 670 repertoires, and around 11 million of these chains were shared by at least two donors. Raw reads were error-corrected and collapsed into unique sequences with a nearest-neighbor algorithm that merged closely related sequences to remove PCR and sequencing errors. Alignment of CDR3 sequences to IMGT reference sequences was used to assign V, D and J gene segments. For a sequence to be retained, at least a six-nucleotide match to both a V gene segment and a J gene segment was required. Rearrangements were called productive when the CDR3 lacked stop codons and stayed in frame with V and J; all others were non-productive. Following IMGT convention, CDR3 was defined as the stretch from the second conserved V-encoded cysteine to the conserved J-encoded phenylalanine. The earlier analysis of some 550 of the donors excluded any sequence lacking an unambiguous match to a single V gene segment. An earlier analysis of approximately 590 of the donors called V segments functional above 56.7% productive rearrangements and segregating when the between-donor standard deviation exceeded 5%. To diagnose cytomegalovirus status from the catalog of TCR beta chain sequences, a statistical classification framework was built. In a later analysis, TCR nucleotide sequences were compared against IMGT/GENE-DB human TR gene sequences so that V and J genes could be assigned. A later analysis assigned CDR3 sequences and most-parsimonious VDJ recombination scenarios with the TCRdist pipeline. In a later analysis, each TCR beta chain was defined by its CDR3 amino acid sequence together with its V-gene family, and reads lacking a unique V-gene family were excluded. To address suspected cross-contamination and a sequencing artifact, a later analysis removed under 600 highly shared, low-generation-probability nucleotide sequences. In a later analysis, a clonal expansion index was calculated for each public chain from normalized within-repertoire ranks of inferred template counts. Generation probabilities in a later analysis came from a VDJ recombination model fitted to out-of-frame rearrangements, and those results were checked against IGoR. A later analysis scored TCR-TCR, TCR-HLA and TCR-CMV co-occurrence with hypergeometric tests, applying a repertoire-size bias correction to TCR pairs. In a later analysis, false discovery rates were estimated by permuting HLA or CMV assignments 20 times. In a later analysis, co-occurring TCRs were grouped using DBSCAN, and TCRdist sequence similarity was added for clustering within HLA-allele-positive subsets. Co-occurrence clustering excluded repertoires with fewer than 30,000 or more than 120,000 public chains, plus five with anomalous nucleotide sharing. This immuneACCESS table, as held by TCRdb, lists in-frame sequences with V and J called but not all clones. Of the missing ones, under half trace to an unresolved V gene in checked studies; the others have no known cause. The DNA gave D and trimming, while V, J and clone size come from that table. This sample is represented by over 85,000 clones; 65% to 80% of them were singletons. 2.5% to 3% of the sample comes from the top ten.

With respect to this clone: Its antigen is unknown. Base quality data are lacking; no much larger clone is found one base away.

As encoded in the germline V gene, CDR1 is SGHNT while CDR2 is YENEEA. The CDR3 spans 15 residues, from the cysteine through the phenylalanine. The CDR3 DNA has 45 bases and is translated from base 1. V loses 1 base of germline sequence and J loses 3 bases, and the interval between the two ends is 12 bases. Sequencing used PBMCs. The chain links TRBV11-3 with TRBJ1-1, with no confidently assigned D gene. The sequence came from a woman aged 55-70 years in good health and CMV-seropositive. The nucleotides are TGTGCCAGCAGCTTAGCTGCCGGGTCGGACACTGAAGCTTTCTTT. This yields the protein CASSLAAGSDTEAFF.